This TCR beta chain was identified during a study of T cell responses to AZD1222 COVID-19 vaccine. Concerning this clone itself: The antigen remains unidentified.

Sequenced by immunoSEQ multiplex PCR; TCRdb stores in-frame clones only, minus some. The table has 70,000 or so clones, about four fifths seen once. Findings of the study overall: Unmutated variant regions are reportedly targeted by nearly half of spike-specific TCRs.

This receptor was identified in an adult in good health. Sequencing was performed on peripheral blood, taken on day 0 of MenACWY control vaccination.

The CDR3 region has the DNA TGTGCCAGCAGCTCCTGGACACTCCAAGAGACCCAGTACTTC. Its translation is CASSSWTLQETQYF. This chain uses TRBV7-2 with TRBJ2-5, with D possibly matching TRBD1 (5 bases). Germline values: CDR1 SGHTA, CDR2 FQGNSA. The CDR3 is 14 amino acids. Trimming removed 4 bases at V and 1 base at J, with 10 bases between.